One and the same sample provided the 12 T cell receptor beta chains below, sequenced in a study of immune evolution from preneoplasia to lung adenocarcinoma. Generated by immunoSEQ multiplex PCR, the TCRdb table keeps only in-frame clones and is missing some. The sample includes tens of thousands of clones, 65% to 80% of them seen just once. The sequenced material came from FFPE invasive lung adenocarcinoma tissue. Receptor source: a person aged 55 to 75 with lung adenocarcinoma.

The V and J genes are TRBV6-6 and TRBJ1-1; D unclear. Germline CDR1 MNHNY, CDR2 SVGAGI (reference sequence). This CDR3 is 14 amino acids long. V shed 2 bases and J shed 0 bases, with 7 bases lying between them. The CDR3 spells CASSYGLMNTEAFF. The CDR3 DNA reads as TGTGCCAGCAGTTACGGTCTCATGAACACTGAAGCTTTCTTT.

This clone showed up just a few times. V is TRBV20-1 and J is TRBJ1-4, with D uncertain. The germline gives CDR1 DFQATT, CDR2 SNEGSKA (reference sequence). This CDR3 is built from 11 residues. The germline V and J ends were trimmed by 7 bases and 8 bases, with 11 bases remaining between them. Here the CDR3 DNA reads TGCAGTGTTGGACTGAGAGAAAAACTGTTTTTT. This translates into CSVGLREKLFF.

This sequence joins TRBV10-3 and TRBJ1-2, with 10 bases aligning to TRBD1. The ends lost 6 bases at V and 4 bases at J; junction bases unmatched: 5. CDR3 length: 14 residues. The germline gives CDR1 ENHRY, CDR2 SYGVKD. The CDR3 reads CAIRTGTGVYGYTF. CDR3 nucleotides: TGTGCCATCAGGACCGGGACAGGGGTCTATGGCTACACCTTC.

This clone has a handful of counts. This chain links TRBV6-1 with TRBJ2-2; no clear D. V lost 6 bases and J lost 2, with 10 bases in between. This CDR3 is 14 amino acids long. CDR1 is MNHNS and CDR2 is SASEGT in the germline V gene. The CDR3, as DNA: TGTGCCAGCAGGCGGAATGAAAACACCGGGGAGCTGTTTTTT. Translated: CASRRNENTGELFF.

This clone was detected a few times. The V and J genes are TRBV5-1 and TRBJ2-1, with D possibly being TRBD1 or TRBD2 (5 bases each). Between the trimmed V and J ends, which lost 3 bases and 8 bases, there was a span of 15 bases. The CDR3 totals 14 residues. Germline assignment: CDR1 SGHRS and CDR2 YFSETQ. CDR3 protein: CASSSGTPGDEQFF. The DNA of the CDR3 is TGCGCCAGCAGCTCCGGGACCCCGGGCGATGAGCAGTTCTTC.

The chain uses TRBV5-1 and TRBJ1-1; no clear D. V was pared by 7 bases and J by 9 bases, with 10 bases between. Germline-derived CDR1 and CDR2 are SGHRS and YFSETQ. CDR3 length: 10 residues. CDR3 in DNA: TGCGCCAGCCGCCGGGAGAAAGCTTTCTTT. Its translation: CASRREKAFF.

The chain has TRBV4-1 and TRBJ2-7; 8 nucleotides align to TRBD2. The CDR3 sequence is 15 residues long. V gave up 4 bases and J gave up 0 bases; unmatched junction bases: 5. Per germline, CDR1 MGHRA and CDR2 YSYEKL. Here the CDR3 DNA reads TGCGCCAGCAGCCTAGCGGGAACGCGCTCCTACGAGCAGTACTTC. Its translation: CASSLAGTRSYEQYF.

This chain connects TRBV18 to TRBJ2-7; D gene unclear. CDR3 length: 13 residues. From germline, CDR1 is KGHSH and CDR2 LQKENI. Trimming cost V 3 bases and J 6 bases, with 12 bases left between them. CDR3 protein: CASSPEFLSEQYF. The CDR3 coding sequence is TGTGCCAGCTCACCGGAATTTCTTTCCGAGCAGTACTTC.

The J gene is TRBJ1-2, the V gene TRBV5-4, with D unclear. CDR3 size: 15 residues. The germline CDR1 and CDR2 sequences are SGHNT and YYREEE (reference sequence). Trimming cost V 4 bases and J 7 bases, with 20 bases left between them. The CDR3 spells CASSRRTAREGGYTF. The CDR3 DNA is TGTGCCAGCAGCCGACGCACGGCCCGGGAGGGTGGCTACACCTTC.

This CDR3 is CASSRDMSEGFYGYTF. The CDR3 bases are TGCGCCAGCAGCCGAGATATGAGCGAGGGCTTCTATGGCTACACCTTC. The chain links TRBV4-1 to TRBJ1-2, with D uncertain. Trimming took 4 bases from V and 4 from J, leaving 19 bases between them. CDR3 length: 16 residues. Per germline, CDR1 MGHRA and CDR2 YSYEKL.

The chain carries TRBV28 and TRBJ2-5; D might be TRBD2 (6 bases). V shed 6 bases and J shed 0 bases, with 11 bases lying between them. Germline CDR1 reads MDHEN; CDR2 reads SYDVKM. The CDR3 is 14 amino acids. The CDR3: CASSPGTYQETQYF. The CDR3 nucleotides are TGTGCCAGCAGCCCTGGGACTTACCAAGAGACCCAGTACTTC.

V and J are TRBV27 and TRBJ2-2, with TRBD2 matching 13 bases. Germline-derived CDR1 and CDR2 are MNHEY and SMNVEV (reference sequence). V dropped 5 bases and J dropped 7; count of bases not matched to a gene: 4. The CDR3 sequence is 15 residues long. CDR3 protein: CASSQGLAGLGELFF. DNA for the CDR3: TGTGCCAGCAGTCAGGGACTAGCGGGACTCGGGGAGCTGTTTTTT.